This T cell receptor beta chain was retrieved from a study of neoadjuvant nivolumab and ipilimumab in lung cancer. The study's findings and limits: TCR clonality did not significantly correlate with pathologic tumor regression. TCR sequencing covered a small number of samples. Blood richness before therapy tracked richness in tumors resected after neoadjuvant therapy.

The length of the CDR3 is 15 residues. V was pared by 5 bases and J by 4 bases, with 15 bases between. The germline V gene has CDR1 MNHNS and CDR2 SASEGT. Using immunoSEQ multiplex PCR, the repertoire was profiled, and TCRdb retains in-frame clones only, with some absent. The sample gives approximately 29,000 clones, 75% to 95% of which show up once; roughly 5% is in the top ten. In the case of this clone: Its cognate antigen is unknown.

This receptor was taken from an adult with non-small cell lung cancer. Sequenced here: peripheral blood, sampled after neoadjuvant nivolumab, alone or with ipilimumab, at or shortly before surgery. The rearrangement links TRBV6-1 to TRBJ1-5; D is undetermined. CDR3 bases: TGTGCCAGCAGTAGTGAGCCGACGGGTAATCAGCCCCAGCATTTT. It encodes CASSSEPTGNQPQHF.